These 10 T cell receptor beta chains came from one sample sequenced in a study of shared T cell receptors in the human thymus (dated by TCRdb to the early 2020s). The library came from the immunoSEQ multiplex PCR assay. The source is immuneACCESS, and TCRdb retained only in-frame sequences with V and J called. Part of the clones is not carried over; for the studies checked, unresolved V genes explain less than half of this, and the remainder is unexplained. For this sample the table gives over 450,000 clones, of which 75% to 80% were detected only once. Jointly, the top ten make up 0.013% of the sample. These data are also associated with another study on human thymus T cells.

The sequenced sample was thymocytes. The receptors were gathered from a boy under two years old with a congenital heart defect. Donor details come from another sample of the same person, matched by shared clones.

The rearrangement joins TRBV5-1 to TRBJ2-5; tentatively, D is TRBD1 (5 bases). This CDR3 has 12 amino acids. V lost 5 bases, J lost 13 bases, and 18 bases lay in between. The germline gives CDR1 SGHRS, CDR2 YFSETQ. CDR3 DNA sequence: TGCGCCAGCAGTCCCCAGGAAGGGGTAGTGTACTTC. This translates into CASSPQEGVVYF.

This chain connects TRBV27 to TRBJ2-7, with TRBD1 matching over 9 bases. V shed 4 bases and J 3 bases; nucleotides not matched to a gene: 7. CDR1 MNHEY and CDR2 SMNVEV come from the germline V gene (reference sequence). The CDR3 runs to 15 residues. In DNA, the CDR3 is TGTGCCAGCAGTTACGGACAGGGGCATTACTACGAGCAGTACTTC. This codes for CASSYGQGHYYEQYF.

The V gene is TRBV27, the J gene TRBJ1-2; perhaps TRBD1 as D (6 bases). The CDR3 runs to 13 residues. V dropped 4 bases and J dropped 8 bases, with 14 bases sitting between them. Germline V gene sequence: CDR1 MNHEY, CDR2 SMNVEV (reference sequence). CDR3 amino acids: CASSSRQGKGYTF. CDR3 sequence (DNA): TGTGCCAGCAGTTCGAGGCAGGGGAAGGGCTACACCTTC.

The chain couples TRBV18 to TRBJ2-6, with TRBD1 matching over 12 bases. Germline CDR1 is KGHSH and CDR2 is LQKENI. This CDR3 region has 18 residues. J was trimmed by 1 base and V by 3 bases; bases with no gene match: 4. The CDR3 region is CASSPGDRGRSGANVLTF. The CDR3 nucleotides read TGTGCCAGCTCACCCGGGGACAGGGGGCGTTCTGGGGCCAACGTCCTGACTTTC.

The chain has TRBV29-1 and TRBJ2-3; no clear D gene. Germline CDR1 is SQVTM and CDR2 is ANQGSEA. Trimming took off 0 bases at V and 0 bases at J, with 13 bases between the two ends. This CDR3 spans 16 amino acids. The CDR3: CSVEDHVGTSTDTQYF. The CDR3 nucleotides read TGCAGCGTTGAAGACCATGTGGGCACGAGCACAGATACGCAGTATTTT.

The chain recombines TRBV9 with TRBJ2-5; 16 bases match TRBD2. This CDR3 has 19 residues. With V trimmed by 4 bases and J by 2 bases, 11 bases remained unmatched. Germline assignment: CDR1 SGDLS and CDR2 YYNGEE. The CDR3 nucleotides read TGTGCCAGCAGCCCGATAGGGACTAGCGGGAGGGCCGTTCAAGAGACCCAGTACTTC. This codes for CASSPIGTSGRAVQETQYF.

V and J are TRBV6-5 and TRBJ2-3, with D maybe TRBD2 (6 bases). The CDR3 runs to 15 residues. The ends were cut back, 6 bases at V and 0 bases at J, with 13 bases in the middle. CDR1 is MNHEY and CDR2 is SVGAGI in the germline V gene. The CDR3 spells CASSLASGSTDTQYF. The CDR3 nucleotides are TGTGCCAGCAGCCTGGCCAGCGGGAGCACAGATACGCAGTATTTT.

V is TRBV11-2 and J is TRBJ2-1; D is unclear. CDR1 is SGHAT, CDR2 FQNNGV, per germline. The CDR3 has 16 amino acids. Trimming left V 3 bases short and J 3 bases short, with 15 bases between. The CDR3 here is CASSFKARLFYNEQFF. The CDR3 DNA reads as TGTGCCAGCAGCTTTAAGGCTCGACTGTTCTACAATGAGCAGTTCTTC. The variable domain in full, completed from reference TRBV11-2 and TRBJ2-1, reads EAGVAQSPRYKIIEKRQSVAFWCNPISGHATLYWYQQILGQGPKLLIQFQNNGVVDDSQLPKDRFSAERLKGVDSTLKIQPAKLEDSAVYLCASSFKARLFYNEQFFGPGTRLTVL.

Only one count was recorded for this clone. The rearrangement uses TRBV6-1 and TRBJ1-2; TRBD1 is a possible D gene (5 bases). Trimming pared 5 bases from V and 8 bases from J, leaving 21 bases between. The CDR3 spans 15 residues. Germline V gene data show CDR1 as MNHNS and CDR2 as SASEGT. The CDR3 protein is CASSPRGTPVGGYTF. The CDR3, as DNA: TGTGCCAGCAGTCCCCGCGGGACTCCGGTAGGAGGCTACACCTTC.

The chain employs TRBV13 and TRBJ2-3; D may be TRBD1 (5 bases). Per germline, CDR1 PRHDT and CDR2 FYEKMQ (reference sequence). V was shortened by 2 bases and J by 8 bases, with 17 bases between the two germline ends. This CDR3 region has 15 residues. CDR3 sequence (DNA): TGTGCCAGCAGCTTAATCGTTTGGGATCAGGGTACGCAGTATTTT. Its translation is CASSLIVWDQGTQYF.